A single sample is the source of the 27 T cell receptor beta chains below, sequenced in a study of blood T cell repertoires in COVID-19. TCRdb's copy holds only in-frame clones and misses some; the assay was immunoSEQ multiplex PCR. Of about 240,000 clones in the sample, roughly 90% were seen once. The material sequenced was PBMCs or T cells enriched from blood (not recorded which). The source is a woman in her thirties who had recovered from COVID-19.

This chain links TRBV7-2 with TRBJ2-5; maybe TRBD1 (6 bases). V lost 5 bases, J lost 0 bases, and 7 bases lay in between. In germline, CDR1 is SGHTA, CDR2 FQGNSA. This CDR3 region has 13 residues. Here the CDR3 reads CASSRDNQETQYF. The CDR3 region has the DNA TGTGCCAGCAGCCGGGACAACCAAGAGACCCAGTACTTC.

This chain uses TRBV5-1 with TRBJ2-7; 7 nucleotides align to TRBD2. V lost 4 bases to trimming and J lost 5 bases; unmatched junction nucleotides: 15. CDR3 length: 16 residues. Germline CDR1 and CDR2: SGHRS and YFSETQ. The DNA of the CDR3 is TGCGCCAGCAGCGGCGGGAGTAGGGGAGGGGTTGACGAGCAGTACTTC. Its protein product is CASSGGSRGGVDEQYF.

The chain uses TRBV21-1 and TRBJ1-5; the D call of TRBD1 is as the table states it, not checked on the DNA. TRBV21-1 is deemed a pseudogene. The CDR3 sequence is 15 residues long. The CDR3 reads CASSKGKGPYQPQHF. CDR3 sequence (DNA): TGTGCCAGCAGCAAAGGGAAGGGGCCTTATCAGCCCCAGCATTTT.

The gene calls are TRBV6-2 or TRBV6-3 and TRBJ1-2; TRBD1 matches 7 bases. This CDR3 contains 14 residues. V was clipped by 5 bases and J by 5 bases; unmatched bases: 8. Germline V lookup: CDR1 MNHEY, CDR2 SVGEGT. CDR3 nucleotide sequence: TGTGCCAGCAGTCCCTCGACAGGGCGTTATGGCTACACCTTC. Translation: CASSPSTGRYGYTF.

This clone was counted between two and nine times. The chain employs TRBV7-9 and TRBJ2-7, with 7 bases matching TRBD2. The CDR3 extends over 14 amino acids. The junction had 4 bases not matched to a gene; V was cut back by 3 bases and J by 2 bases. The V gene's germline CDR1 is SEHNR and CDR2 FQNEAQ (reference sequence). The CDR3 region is CASSLSGATYEQYF. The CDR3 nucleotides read TGTGCCAGCAGCTTGAGCGGGGCAACCTACGAGCAGTACTTC. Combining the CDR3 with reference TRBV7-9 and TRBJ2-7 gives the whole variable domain DTGVSQNPRHKITKRGQNVTFRCDPISEHNRLYWYRQTLGQGPEFLTYFQNEAQLEKSRLLSDRFSAERPKGSFSTLEIQRTEQGDSAMYLCASSLSGATYEQYFGPGTRLTVT.

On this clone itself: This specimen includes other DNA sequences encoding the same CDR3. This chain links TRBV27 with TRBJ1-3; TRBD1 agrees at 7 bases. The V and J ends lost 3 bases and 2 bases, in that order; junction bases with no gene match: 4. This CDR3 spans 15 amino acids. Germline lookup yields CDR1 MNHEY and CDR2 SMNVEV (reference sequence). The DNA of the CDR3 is TGTGCCAGCAGTTTGGGGCAGGGGGCTGGAAACACCATATATTTT. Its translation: CASSLGQGAGNTIYF.

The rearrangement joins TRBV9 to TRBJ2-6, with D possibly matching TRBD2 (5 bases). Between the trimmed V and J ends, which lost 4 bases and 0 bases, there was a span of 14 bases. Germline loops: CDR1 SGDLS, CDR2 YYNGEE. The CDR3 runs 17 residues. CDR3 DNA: TGTGCCAGCAGCCCCACGGTGAGGGACTCTGGGGCCAACGTCCTGACTTTC. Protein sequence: CASSPTVRDSGANVLTF.

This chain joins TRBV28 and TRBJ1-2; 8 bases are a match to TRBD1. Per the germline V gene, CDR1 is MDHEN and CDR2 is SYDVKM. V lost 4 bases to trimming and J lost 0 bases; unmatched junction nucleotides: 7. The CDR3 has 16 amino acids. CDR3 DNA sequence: TGTGCCAGCAGTTCCGGATGGACAGGGTCTAACTATGGCTACACCTTC. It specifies CASSSGWTGSNYGYTF.

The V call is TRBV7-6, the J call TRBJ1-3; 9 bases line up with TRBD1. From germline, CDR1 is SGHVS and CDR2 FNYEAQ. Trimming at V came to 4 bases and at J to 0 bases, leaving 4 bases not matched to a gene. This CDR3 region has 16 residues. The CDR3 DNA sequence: TGTGCCAGCAGCTCGGGACAGGGCCTCTCTGGAAACACCATATATTTT. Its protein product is CASSSGQGLSGNTIYF.

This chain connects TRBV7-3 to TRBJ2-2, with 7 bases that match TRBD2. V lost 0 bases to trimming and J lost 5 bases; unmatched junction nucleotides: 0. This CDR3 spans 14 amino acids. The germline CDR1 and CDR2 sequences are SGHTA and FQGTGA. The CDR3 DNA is TGTGCCAGCAGCTTAACTAGCGGGACCGGGGAGCTGTTTTTT. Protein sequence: CASSLTSGTGELFF.

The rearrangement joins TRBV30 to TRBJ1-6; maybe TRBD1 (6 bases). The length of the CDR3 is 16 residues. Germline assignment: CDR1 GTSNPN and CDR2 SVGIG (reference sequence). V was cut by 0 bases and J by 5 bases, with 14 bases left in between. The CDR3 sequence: CAWSVLRTVDNSPLHF. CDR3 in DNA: TGTGCCTGGAGTGTACTCCGGACAGTCGATAATTCACCCCTCCACTTT.

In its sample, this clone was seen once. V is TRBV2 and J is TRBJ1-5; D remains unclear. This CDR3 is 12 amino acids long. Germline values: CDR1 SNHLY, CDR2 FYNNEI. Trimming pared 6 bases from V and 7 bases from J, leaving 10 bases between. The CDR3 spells CASSVGGQPQHF. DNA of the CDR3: TGTGCCAGCAGCGTAGGAGGACAGCCCCAGCATTTT.

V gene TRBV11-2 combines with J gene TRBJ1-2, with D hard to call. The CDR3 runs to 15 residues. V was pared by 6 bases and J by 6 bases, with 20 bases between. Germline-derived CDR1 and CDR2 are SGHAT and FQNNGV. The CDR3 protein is CASSPVGRWQDGYTF. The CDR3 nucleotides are TGTGCCAGCAGTCCGGTCGGGAGATGGCAGGATGGCTACACCTTC.

The CDR3 loop is CASSFSVAKNIQYF. The CDR3 DNA is TGTGCCAGCAGCTTCTCGGTAGCCAAAAACATTCAGTACTTC. This chain connects TRBV11-2 to TRBJ2-4; D is unresolved. This CDR3 is 14 amino acids long. V lost 3 bases, J lost 0 bases, and 6 bases lay in between. In germline, CDR1 is SGHAT, CDR2 FQNNGV. Drawing the rest from reference TRBV11-2 and TRBJ2-4, the complete variable domain is EAGVAQSPRYKIIEKRQSVAFWCNPISGHATLYWYQQILGQGPKLLIQFQNNGVVDDSQLPKDRFSAERLKGVDSTLKIQPAKLEDSAVYLCASSFSVAKNIQYFGAGTRLSVL.

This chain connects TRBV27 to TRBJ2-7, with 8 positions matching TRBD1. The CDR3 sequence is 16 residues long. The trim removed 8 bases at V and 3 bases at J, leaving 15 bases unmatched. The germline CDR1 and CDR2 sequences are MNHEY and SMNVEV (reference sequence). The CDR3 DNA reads TGTGCCAGCGGGACAGGCTTTCACCTGGCAGGCTACGAGCAGTACTTC. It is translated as CASGTGFHLAGYEQYF.

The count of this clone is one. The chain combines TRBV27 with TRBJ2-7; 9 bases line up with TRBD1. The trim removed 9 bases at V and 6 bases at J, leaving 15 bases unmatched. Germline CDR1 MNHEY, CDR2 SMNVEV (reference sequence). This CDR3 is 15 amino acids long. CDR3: CASTLYGTGNSEQYF. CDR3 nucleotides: TGTGCCAGTACTTTGTACGGGACAGGGAATAGCGAGCAGTACTTC.

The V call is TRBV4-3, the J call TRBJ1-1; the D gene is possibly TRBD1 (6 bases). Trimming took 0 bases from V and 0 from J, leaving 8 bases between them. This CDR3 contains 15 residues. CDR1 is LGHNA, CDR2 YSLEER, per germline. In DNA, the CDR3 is TGCGCCAGCAGCCAAGAGTACAGGGTGAACACTGAAGCTTTCTTT. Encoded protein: CASSQEYRVNTEAFF.

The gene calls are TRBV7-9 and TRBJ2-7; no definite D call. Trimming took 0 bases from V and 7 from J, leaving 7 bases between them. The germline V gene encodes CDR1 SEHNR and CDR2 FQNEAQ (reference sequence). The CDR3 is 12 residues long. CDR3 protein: CASSLAYGEQYF. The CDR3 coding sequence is TGTGCCAGCAGCTTAGCGTACGGGGAGCAGTACTTC.

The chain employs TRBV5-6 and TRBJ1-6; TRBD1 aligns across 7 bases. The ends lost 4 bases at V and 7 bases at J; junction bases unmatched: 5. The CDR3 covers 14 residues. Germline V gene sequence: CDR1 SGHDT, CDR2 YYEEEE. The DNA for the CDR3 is TGTGCCAGCAGCCTCGGGACAGTAAATTCACCCCTCCACTTT. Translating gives CASSLGTVNSPLHF.

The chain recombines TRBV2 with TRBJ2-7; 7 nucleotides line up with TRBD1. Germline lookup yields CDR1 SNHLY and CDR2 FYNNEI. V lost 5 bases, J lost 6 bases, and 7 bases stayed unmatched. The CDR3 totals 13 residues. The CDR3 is CASSQGVVFEQYF. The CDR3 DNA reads TGTGCCAGCAGTCAGGGGGTGGTGTTCGAGCAGTACTTC.

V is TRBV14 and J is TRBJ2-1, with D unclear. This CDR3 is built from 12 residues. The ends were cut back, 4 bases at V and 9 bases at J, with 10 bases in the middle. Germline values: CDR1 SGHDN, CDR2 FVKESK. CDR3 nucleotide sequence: TGTGCCAGCAGCCCTATAGTTGGTGAGCAGTTCTTC. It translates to CASSPIVGEQFF.

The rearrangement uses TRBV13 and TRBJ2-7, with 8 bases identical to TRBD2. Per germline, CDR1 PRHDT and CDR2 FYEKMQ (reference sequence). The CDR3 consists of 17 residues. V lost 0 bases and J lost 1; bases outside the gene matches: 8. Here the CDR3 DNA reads TGTGCCAGCAGCTTAGGAGGATTTGCGGGAGGATCCTACGAGCAGTACTTC. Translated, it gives CASSLGGFAGGSYEQYF.

CDR3 coding DNA: TGTGCCAGCAGCTTAATCGTGGGAAGGGGCAATGAGCAGTTCTTC. This codes for CASSLIVGRGNEQFF. This chain uses TRBV7-2 with TRBJ2-1; perhaps TRBD1 as D (5 bases). The CDR3 spans 15 residues. The germline gives CDR1 SGHTA, CDR2 FQGNSA. Trimming stripped 2 bases from V and 6 bases from J, with 14 bases between.

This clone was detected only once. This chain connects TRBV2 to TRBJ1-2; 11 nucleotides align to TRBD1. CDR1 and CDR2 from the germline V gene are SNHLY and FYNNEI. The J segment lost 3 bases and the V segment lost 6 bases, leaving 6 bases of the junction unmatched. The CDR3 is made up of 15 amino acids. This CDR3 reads CASRTGTGGDYGYTF. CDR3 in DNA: TGTGCCAGCAGAACCGGGACAGGGGGAGACTATGGCTACACCTTC.

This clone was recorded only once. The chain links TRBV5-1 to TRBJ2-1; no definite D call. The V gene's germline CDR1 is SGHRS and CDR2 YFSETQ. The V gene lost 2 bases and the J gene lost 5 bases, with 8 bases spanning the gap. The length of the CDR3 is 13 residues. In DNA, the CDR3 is TGCGCCAGCAGCTTCCGTCAGGACAATGAGCAGTTCTTC. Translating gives CASSFRQDNEQFF.

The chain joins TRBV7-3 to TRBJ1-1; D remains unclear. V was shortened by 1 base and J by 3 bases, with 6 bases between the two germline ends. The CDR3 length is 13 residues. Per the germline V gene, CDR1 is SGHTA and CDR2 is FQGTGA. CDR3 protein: CASSLSRDTEAFF. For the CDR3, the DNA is TGTGCCAGCAGCTTAAGTCGGGACACTGAAGCTTTCTTT.

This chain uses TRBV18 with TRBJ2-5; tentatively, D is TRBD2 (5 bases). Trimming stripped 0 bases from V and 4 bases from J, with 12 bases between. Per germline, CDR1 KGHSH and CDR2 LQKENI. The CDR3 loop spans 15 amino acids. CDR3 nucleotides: TGTGCCAGCTCACCACCGATGACTACCCCAGAGACCCAGTACTTC. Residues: CASSPPMTTPETQYF.